This T cell receptor (beta chain) was profiled in a study of regulatory T cells in long-lasting Graves disease. The TCR beta library used iRepertoire HTBI primers with Arm-PCR amplification of CDR3. Per the authors' pipeline: Throughout the samples, researchers identified 62 TRBV and some 14 TRBJ segments. From the multiplex PCR reads, TCRdb called clonotypes with MiXCR, one entry per CDR3 protein. Clone size and V and J calls follow TCRdb, not the original study. The data hold approximately 460,000 distinct CDR3 sequences, with about 17% observed a single time. Time point reported: newly diagnosed GD, antithyroid drugs for less than 3 months. Extracted PBMC RNA gave rise to the TCR library. This clonotype was seen many times. The sample also formed part of further work on T cells in Graves' hyperthyroidism and ophthalmopathy. That study reports: Blood held most thyroid clonotypes expanded above 0.001 frequency.

The sample in question was peripheral blood mononuclear cells (PBMCs), obtained at new diagnosis, from a patient treated with antithyroid drugs. This sequence was found in a woman between 25 and 40 years old with Graves disease.

CDR3 coding DNA: TGTGCCAGCAGCCAAGATCTTAACTATGGCTACACCTTC. Its translation is CASSQDLNYGYTF. The rearrangement joins TRBV3-1 to TRBJ1-2; D uncertain. This CDR3 spans 13 amino acids. Trimming took off 0 bases at V and 1 base at J, with 3 bases between the two ends. Germline lookup yields CDR1 LGHDT and CDR2 YNNKEL (reference sequence). Full variable domain (remainder filled in from reference TRBV3-1 and TRBJ1-2): DTAVSQTPKYLVTQMGNDKSIKCEQNLGHDTMYWYKQDSKKFLKIMFSYNNKELIINETVPNRFSPKSPDKAHLNLHINSLELGDSAVYFCASSQDLNYGYTFGSGTRLTVV.